The TCR beta chain described here comes from a study of cytomegalovirus exposure and HLA in healthy donors. Overall study findings and caveats: According to the study, around 150 TCR beta chains were cytomegalovirus-associated.

Repertoires were generated with immunoSEQ multiplex PCR, while TCRdb's copy carries only in-frame clones and drops some. This table has 150,000 to 200,000 clones, approximately 96% appearing once. The CDR3 is made up of 14 amino acids. Deletions cut 1 base from V and 4 bases from J, with 10 bases between. CDR1 and CDR2 (germline): LNHNV, YYDKDF (reference sequence). Comments on this clone: The antigen remains undetermined.

Sequencing input: PBMCs. The TCR was taken from a woman under 30 in good health and CMV-seronegative. V and J are TRBV15 and TRBJ1-2; D is ambiguous. The CDR3 loop is CATSRGAGSYGYTF. CDR3 DNA sequence: TGTGCCACCAGCAGAGGGGCGGGGAGCTATGGCTACACCTTC.